This T cell receptor beta chain was observed in a study of T cells in Graves' hyperthyroidism and ophthalmopathy. Broader study findings: From stable hyperthyroidism, ophthalmopathy was separated by a 13 V-J model.

This clonotype was counted many times. The antigen is unknown. V lost 1 base and J lost 3; bases outside the gene matches: 14. Germline loops: CDR1 SGHVS, CDR2 FQNEAQ. CDR3 size: 18 residues. There were TCR beta CDR3 regions amplified from RNA transcripts. First-round RT-PCR with HTBI primers amplified the TCR CDR3 region. TCRdb reprocessed the multiplex PCR reads via MiXCR and lists one record per CDR3 protein. The sample yields hundreds of thousands of distinct CDR3 sequences, approximately 14% seen once. This rearrangement joins TRBV7-8 to TRBJ2-7, with TRBD2 matching over 8 bases. Material: blood. The sequence was collected from a woman in her twenties or thirties with Graves' hyperthyroidism that later progressed to Graves' ophthalmopathy. The CDR3 spells CASSLGAGGPRGSYEQYF. The DNA of the CDR3 is TGTGCCAGCAGCTTAGGGGCGGGAGGTCCCCGGGGAAGCTACGAGCAGTACTTC.